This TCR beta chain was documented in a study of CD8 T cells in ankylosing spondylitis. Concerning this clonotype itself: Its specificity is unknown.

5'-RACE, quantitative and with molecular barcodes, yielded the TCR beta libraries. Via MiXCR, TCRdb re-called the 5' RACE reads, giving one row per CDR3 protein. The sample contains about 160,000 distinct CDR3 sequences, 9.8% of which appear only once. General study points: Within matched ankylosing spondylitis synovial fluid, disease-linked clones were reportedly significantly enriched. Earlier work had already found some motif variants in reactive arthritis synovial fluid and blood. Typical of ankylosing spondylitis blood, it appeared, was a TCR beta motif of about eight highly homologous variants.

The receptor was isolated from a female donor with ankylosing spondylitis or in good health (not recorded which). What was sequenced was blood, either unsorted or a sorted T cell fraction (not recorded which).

In nucleotides, the CDR3 is TGTGCCAGCAGTTTACGATTTGGGCTCGAGCAGTACTTC. It codes for CASSLRFGLEQYF. The rearrangement joins TRBV27 to TRBJ2-7, with D uncertain. The CDR3 totals 13 residues. The V and J ends lost 2 bases and 6 bases respectively, with 11 bases between them. Germline V CDR1 and CDR2: MNHEY, SMNVEV (reference sequence).